This TCR beta chain was identified in a study of OX40 agonist ivuxolimab in advanced cancers. Regarding the complete study: Ivuxolimab was an agonistic, fully human IgG2 monoclonal antibody directed against OX40 (CD134), a costimulatory receptor. Peripheral TCRbeta sequencing aimed to test whether ivuxolimab altered TCR sequence diversity and caused clonal T-cell expansion. Partial responses occurred in three dose-escalation patients, of whom one had hepatocellular carcinoma and two had cutaneous melanoma. The monotherapy dose-escalation portion (N ≈ 50 patients) of the phase I ivuxolimab trial is reported in the paper. Of the roughly 50 dose-escalation patients, hepatocellular carcinoma was present in about 20, melanoma in roughly 15, renal cell carcinoma in 9 and head and neck cancer in 9. In the dose-escalation cohort, 70% to 90% of patients were male, and the mean age was 60 years with a range of 23 to 79. Intravenous ivuxolimab was administered to patients every 2 weeks at six dose levels: 0.01, 0.1, 0.3, 1.5, 3 and 10 mg/kg. Prior anti-PD-1, anti-PD-L1 or anti-CTLA-4 therapy was permitted, and approximately 41% of dose-escalation patients had received checkpoint inhibitors.

This clone appeared a single time. It has no known antigen specificity. No per-base quality is available; no much larger clone lies one base away. The trial excluded patients who had a history of autoimmune disease or were on systemic immunosuppression. In every dose cohort, peripheral blood was drawn for TCR sequencing at baseline, cycle 4 day 1, and cycle 7 day 1. Samples came from an open-label, multicenter, first-in-human phase I dose-escalation trial of ivuxolimab. Adults with locally advanced or metastatic melanoma, renal cell, hepatocellular, or head and neck squamous cell carcinoma were enrolled in the trial. CD4+ and CD8+ T cells were sorted separately from peripheral blood before TCR sequencing. Genomic DNA was extracted from sorted cells for sequencing of the TCRbeta CDR3 region. TCRbeta CDR3 regions were sequenced using the immunoSEQ Assay. TCRdb retrieved this table from immuneACCESS and kept in-frame rearrangements only. Not all clones are present; in checked studies, unresolved V genes account for under half, and no reason is known for the remainder. This sample lists 70,000 or so clones; 80% to 95% were detected once. The ten largest clones add up to 0.5% to 0.55% of the sample.

Summary of the overall study and its limitations: After ivuxolimab, CD8+ T cells had more expanded clones than CD4+ T cells on average. Clonal expansion of both CD4+ and CD8+ blood T cells was observed from baseline to week 6 at doses 0.1 to 3.0 mg/kg. Low levels of normalized T-cell clonal expansion were also shown by some nonresponding patients. In the 0.1-3.0 mg/kg groups, partial responders had among the lowest normalized peripheral clonal expansion, particularly in CD8+ T cells. Antigen specificity was not determined for the clonally expanded peripheral T cells.

The germline V gene (reference sequence) provides CDR1 SGHKS and CDR2 YYEKEE. Taken from cysteine to phenylalanine, the CDR3 has 16 residues. Only the CDR3 DNA stays, 48 bases, in frame from base 1. Trimming at the junction amounts to 0 bases on V and 3 bases on J, and the germline ends lie 14 bases apart. The rearranged segments are TRBV5-5 and TRBJ2-3; the D gene could be either TRBD1 or TRBD2, each agreeing at 5 bases. This clonotype originated in an adult with an advanced solid tumor such as melanoma, head and neck, liver or kidney cancer. The sequencing used CD4+ or CD8+ T cells sorted from blood, collected in a trial of the OX40 agonist ivuxolimab. The CDR3 reads CASSLGGLSGTDTQYF. In nucleotide form, the sequence is TGTGCCAGCAGCTTGGGGGGCTTGTCGGGAACAGATACGCAGTATTTT.